The entry that follows covers one T cell receptor beta chain sequence. Antigen specificity is unknown. The data originate from a study of OX40 agonist ivuxolimab in advanced cancers. Data came from immunoSEQ multiplex PCR; TCRdb stores just in-frame clones and leaves some out. The sample records fewer than 70,000 clones, roughly 89% being singletons. General study findings and limits: Averaging showed that CD8+ T cells had more expanded clones than CD4+ did. Nonresponders, in some cases, also had low normalized T-cell clonal expansion. Low clonal expansion, among the lowest seen, marked partial responders at 0.1-3.0 mg/kg. The specificity for antigen of the expanded peripheral T cells was not determined.

The CDR3 contains 13 residues. Germline CDR1 is MNHNS and CDR2 is SASEGT. The V end was cut by 4 bases, the J end by 4 bases, with 10 bases between. The rearrangement joins TRBV6-1 to TRBJ1-1, with D possibly being TRBD1 (5 bases). The receptor was derived from an adult with an advanced solid tumor such as melanoma, head and neck, liver or kidney cancer. Source: CD4+ or CD8+ T cells sorted from blood, taken in a trial of the OX40 agonist ivuxolimab. The CDR3 DNA reads TGTGCCAGCAGTGTTGAGGGACCCACTGAAGCTTTCTTT. This translates into CASSVEGPTEAFF.